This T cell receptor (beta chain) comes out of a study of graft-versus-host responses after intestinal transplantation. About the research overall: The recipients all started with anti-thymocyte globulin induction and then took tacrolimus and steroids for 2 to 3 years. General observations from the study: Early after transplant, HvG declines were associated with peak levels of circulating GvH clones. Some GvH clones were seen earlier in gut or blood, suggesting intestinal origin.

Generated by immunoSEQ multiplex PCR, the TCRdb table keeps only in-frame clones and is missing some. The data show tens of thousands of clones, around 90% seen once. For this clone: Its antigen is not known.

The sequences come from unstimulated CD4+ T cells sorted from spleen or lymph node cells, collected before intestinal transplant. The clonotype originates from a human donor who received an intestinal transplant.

The CDR3: CASTQARQSWNNPGELFF. The CDR3, as DNA: TGTGCCAGCACCCAGGCCCGACAGTCGTGGAACAACCCCGGGGAGCTGTTTTTT. The chain uses TRBV27 and TRBJ2-2, with D tentatively TRBD1 (5 bases). The CDR3 is made up of 18 amino acids. Germline V lookup: CDR1 MNHEY, CDR2 SMNVEV (reference sequence). The V end lost 7 bases, the J end lost 6 bases, and 27 bases lay between the germline ends.